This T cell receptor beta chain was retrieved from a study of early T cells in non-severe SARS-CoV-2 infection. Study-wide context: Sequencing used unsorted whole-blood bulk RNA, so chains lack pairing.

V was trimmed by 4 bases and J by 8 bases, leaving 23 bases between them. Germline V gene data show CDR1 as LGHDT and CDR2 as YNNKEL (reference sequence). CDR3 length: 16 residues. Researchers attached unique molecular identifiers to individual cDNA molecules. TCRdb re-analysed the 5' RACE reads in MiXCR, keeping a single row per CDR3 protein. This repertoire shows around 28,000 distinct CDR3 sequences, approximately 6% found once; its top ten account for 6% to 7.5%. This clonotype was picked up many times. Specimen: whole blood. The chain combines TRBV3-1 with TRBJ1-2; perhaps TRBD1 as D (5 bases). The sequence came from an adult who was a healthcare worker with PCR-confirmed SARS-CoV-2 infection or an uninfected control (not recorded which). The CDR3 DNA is TGTGCCAGCAGCCCGCCTCCGGGGCGCGCCTATAGCGGCTACACCTTC. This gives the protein CASSPPPGRAYSGYTF. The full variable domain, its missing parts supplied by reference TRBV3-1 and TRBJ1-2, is DTAVSQTPKYLVTQMGNDKSIKCEQNLGHDTMYWYKQDSKKFLKIMFSYNNKELIINETVPNRFSPKSPDKAHLNLHINSLELGDSAVYFCASSPPPGRAYSGYTFGSGTRLTVV.